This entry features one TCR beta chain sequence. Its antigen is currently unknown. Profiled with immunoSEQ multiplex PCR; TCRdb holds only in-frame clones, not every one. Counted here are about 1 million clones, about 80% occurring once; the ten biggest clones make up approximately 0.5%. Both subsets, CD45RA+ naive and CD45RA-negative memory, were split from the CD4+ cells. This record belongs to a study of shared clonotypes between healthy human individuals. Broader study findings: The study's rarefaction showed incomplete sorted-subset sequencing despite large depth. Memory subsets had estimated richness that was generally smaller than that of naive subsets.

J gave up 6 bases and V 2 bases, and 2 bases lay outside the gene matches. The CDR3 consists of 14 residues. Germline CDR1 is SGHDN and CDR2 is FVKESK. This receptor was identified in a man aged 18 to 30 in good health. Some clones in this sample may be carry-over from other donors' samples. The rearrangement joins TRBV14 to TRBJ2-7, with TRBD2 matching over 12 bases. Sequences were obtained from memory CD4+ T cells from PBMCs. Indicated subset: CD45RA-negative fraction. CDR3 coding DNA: TGTGCCAGCAGCCAAAGACTAGCGGGAGTCGAGCAGTACTTC. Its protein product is CASSQRLAGVEQYF.